These 21 T cell receptor beta chains were sequenced from one sample in a study of CD8+CD57+ T cells in acquired aplastic anemia. Profiles of TCR beta VDJ and CDR3 were generated from a genomic DNA template. TCRdb passed the reads through MiXCR, listing each CDR3 protein once. The profile shows some 410,000 distinct CDR3 sequences, around 72% of them singletons. The material sequenced was sorted CD4+, CD8+, or CD8+CD57+ T cells (not recorded which) from PBMCs. These receptors originate from a human donor in good health, serving as a control.

The chain employs TRBV10-3 and TRBJ2-7; 9 positions agree with TRBD1. The germline V gene encodes CDR1 ENHRY and CDR2 SYGVKD. This CDR3 region has 14 residues. V was clipped by 4 bases and J by 3 bases; unmatched bases: 4. The CDR3 region has the DNA TGTGCCATCAGTGGGACAGGGGTACTCTACGAGCAGTACTTC. Translation gives CAISGTGVLYEQYF.

The V gene is TRBV7-8, the J gene TRBJ2-6, with D perhaps matching TRBD2 (5 bases). V gave up 1 base and J gave up 4 bases, with 20 bases separating them. The germline CDR1 and CDR2 sequences are SGHVS and FQNEAQ. The CDR3 sequence is 19 residues long. The CDR3, as DNA: TGTGCCAGCAGCTTAGATCCGGGATTCCCCCTCCAGGGGGCCAACGTCCTGACTTTC. Encoded protein: CASSLDPGFPLQGANVLTF.

This clonotype was counted a few times. The rearrangement uses TRBV7-9 and TRBJ2-7; 8 positions agree with TRBD1. V lost 4 bases, J lost 6 bases, and 5 bases stayed unmatched. The length of the CDR3 is 13 residues. CDR1 SEHNR and CDR2 FQNEAQ come from the germline V gene (reference sequence). The CDR3 nucleotides are TGTGCCAGCAGCTGGACAGGGACGAGCGAGCAGTACTTC. This sequence encodes CASSWTGTSEQYF.

Many counts were recorded for this clonotype. V usage is TRBV10-3 and J usage is TRBJ1-1, with 9 bases identical to TRBD1. V shed 1 base and J 3 bases; nucleotides not matched to a gene: 6. The CDR3 extends over 16 amino acids. CDR1 and CDR2 from the germline V gene are ENHRY and SYGVKD. CDR3 in amino acids: CAISELGTGLDTEAFF. The CDR3 region has the DNA TGTGCCATCAGTGAGTTAGGGACAGGGTTGGACACTGAAGCTTTCTTT.

In its sample, this clonotype was seen a few times. The chain is built from TRBV3-1 and TRBJ1-2; no definite D call. CDR1 is LGHDT and CDR2 is YNNKEL in the germline V gene (reference sequence). V dropped 5 bases and J dropped 4 bases, with 8 bases sitting between them. CDR3 length: 12 amino acids. This CDR3 is CASSRPSYGYTF. The CDR3 bases are TGTGCCAGCAGCAGGCCTTCCTATGGCTACACCTTC.

The V and J genes are TRBV5-1 and TRBJ1-2; TRBD1 is a possible D gene (6 bases). This CDR3 is 12 amino acids long. The V end was cut by 0 bases, the J end by 13 bases, with 13 bases between. Per germline, CDR1 SGHRS and CDR2 YFSETQ. Here the CDR3 DNA reads TGCGCCAGCAGCTTGGGCGCGGGGGGCACCACCTTC. Amino acids: CASSLGAGGTTF.

Worth noting for this clonotype: This CDR3 fails to terminate in the conserved phenylalanine or tryptophan, so it likely reflects a read error. The chain uses TRBV20-1 and TRBJ2-6, with D tentatively TRBD1 (6 bases). The germline V gene has CDR1 DFQATT and CDR2 SNEGSKA (reference sequence). V was cut by 6 bases and J by 2 bases, with 17 bases left in between. CDR3 length: 16 residues. CDR3 loop: CSARTGNEAGANVLTP. CDR3 DNA: TGCAGTGCCCGAACAGGGAACGAAGCTGGGGCCAACGTCCTGACTCCC.

Comment on this clonotype: The junction shows a germline mismatch at one end, possibly a read error. The chain couples TRBV10-3 to TRBJ2-1, with a weak D call TRBD1 (6 bases). Germline V gives CDR1 ENHRY, CDR2 SYGVKD. CDR3 length equals 17 residues. The DNA of the CDR3 is TGTGCCATCAATGAGGGGGTAGGTGATACCTCCTACAATGAGCAGTTCTTC. This sequence encodes CAINEGVGDTSYNEQFF.

Remarks on this clonotype: At one end, the junction sequence differs from germline, possibly due to a read error. The J gene is TRBJ1-2, the V gene TRBV25-1, with TRBD1 matching over 11 bases. The CDR3 runs to 15 residues. Germline CDR1 is MGHDK and CDR2 is SYGVNS. CDR3 bases: TGTGCCAGCAGTCAGACGGGGACAGGGGGGGATGGGTACACCTTC. It codes for CASSQTGTGGDGYTF.

This clonotype showed up many times. The V and J genes are TRBV6-6 and TRBJ1-1; 7 bases agree with TRBD1. The CDR3 sequence is 13 residues long. Unmatched junction bases numbered 5, after V lost 10 bases and J lost 0 bases. Germline V gene data show CDR1 as MNHNY and CDR2 as SVGAGI (reference sequence). DNA for the CDR3: TGTGCCACCACAACAGGGGTGAACACTGAAGCTTTCTTT. Translating it yields CATTTGVNTEAFF.

This CDR3 is CATSDRLAGYNEQFF. In DNA, the CDR3 is TGTGCCACCAGTGATCGGCTAGCGGGCTACAATGAGCAGTTCTTC. The chain is built from TRBV24-1 and TRBJ2-1, with 8 bases matching TRBD2. The germline V gene encodes CDR1 KGHDR and CDR2 SFDVKD. With V trimmed by 3 bases and J by 3 bases, 3 bases remained unmatched. The CDR3 is 15 amino acids.

This clonotype was picked up many times. The V and J genes are TRBV6-1 and TRBJ1-5, with a weak D call TRBD1 (5 bases). The germline gives CDR1 MNHNS, CDR2 SASEGT. Trimming cost V 10 bases and J 8 bases, with 24 bases left between them. The CDR3 is 15 amino acids. The CDR3 reads CATYYRDHTMEPQHF. The CDR3 DNA reads TGTGCCACTTATTACCGGGACCACACGATGGAGCCCCAGCATTTT.

As concerns this clonotype: One end of the junction fails to match germline, which may point to a read error. The DNA for the CDR3 is TGTGCCAGCAGCTTATGGGGCGATCACCCCCAGCATCATGGTTTT. Residues: CASSLWGDHPQHHGF. The chain uses TRBV7-3 and TRBJ2-7; D might be TRBD1 (5 bases). Germline CDR1 is SGHTA and CDR2 is FQGTGA. CDR3 length: 15 amino acids.

In this sample, this clonotype turned up many times. The chain is built from TRBV15 and TRBJ2-5; possibly TRBD2 for D (7 bases). Germline CDR1 LNHNV, CDR2 YYDKDF (reference sequence). This CDR3 has 16 amino acids. V dropped 0 bases and J dropped 5 bases, with 16 bases sitting between them. As DNA, the CDR3 is TGTGCCACCAGCAGAGATCGGGGGGCGGGGCAGGAGACCCAGTACTTC. As protein: CATSRDRGAGQETQYF.

Concerning this clonotype: This may be a read error: a much more frequent sequence differs by one nucleotide. The chain combines TRBV6-6 with TRBJ1-3; TRBD1 is a possible D gene (6 bases). The CDR3 has 16 amino acids. Germline V CDR1 and CDR2: MNHNY, SVGAGI (reference sequence). As DNA, the CDR3 is TGTGCCAGCAGTTACTCCCAGCCGGGGGCTGGAAGCACCATATATTTT. This encodes CASSYSQPGAGSTIYF.

The chain couples TRBV15 to TRBJ2-7; D is possibly TRBD2 (5 bases). The V end was cut by 0 bases, the J end by 4 bases, with 7 bases between. Germline V CDR1 and CDR2: LNHNV, YYDKDF (reference sequence). The CDR3 is 13 amino acids. Here the CDR3 reads CATSRDRGYEQYF. The CDR3, as DNA: TGTGCCACCAGCAGAGACCGCGGGTACGAGCAGTACTTC.

This chain uses TRBV10-3 with TRBJ2-7; 9 nucleotides line up with TRBD1. The J call may be mistaken, given a closer DNA end match to TRBJ2-3. CDR3 size: 15 residues. From germline, CDR1 is ENHRY and CDR2 SYGVKD. CDR3 nucleotides: TGTGCCATCAGTGCCCGGACAGGGGCTACATACACGCAGTATTTT. The encoded protein is CAISARTGATYTQYF.

This clonotype is a singleton in its sample. This sequence joins TRBV3-1 and TRBJ1-6, with D maybe TRBD1 (5 bases). Germline loops: CDR1 LGHDT, CDR2 YNNKEL (reference sequence). V was clipped by 3 bases and J by 9 bases, with 15 bases between them. This CDR3 spans 15 amino acids. The CDR3 region is CASSQGPSSASPLHF. Written as DNA, the CDR3 is TGTGCCAGCAGCCAGGGACCCTCTTCGGCTTCACCCCTCCACTTT.

Of note for this clonotype: Germline and junction disagree at one end, which may indicate a read error. The chain recombines TRBV2 with TRBJ1-5; D gene unclear. CDR3 length equals 16 residues. Per the germline V gene, CDR1 is SNHLY and CDR2 is FYNNEI. The CDR3 here is CASRATSGWYQETQYF. CDR3 nucleotide sequence: TGTGCCAGCAGAGCAACTAGCGGGTGGTACCAAGAGACCCAGTACTTT. Full variable domain (missing parts from reference TRBV2 and TRBJ1-5): EPEVTQTPSHQVTQMGQEVILRCVPISNHLYFYWYRQILGQKVEFLVSFYNNEISEKSEIFDDQFSVERPDGSNFTLKIRSTKLEDSAMYFCASRATSGWYQETQYFGDGTRLSIL.

The V and J genes are TRBV10-3 and TRBJ1-1; no firm D call. There are 13 residues in the CDR3. CDR1 is ENHRY and CDR2 is SYGVKD in the germline V gene. The V end lost 4 bases, the J end lost 1 base, and 7 bases lay between the germline ends. CDR3 sequence reads: CAISVVGNTEAFF. CDR3 DNA sequence: TGTGCCATCAGTGTAGTGGGGAACACTGAAGCTTTCTTT.

Remarks on this clonotype: The CDR3 does not end in the conserved phenylalanine or tryptophan, so this is likely a read error. It is unclear where the CDR3 begins or ends on the DNA, so no DNA is shown, and the CDR3 is as TCRdb lists it. The gene calls are TRBV7-9 and TRBJ1-2; the tabulated D call, TRBD1, remains unverified against the DNA. The CDR3 comprises 9 residues, both ends counted. Per germline, CDR1 SEHNR and CDR2 FQNEAQ (reference sequence). The CDR3 spells CASSRYGTG.